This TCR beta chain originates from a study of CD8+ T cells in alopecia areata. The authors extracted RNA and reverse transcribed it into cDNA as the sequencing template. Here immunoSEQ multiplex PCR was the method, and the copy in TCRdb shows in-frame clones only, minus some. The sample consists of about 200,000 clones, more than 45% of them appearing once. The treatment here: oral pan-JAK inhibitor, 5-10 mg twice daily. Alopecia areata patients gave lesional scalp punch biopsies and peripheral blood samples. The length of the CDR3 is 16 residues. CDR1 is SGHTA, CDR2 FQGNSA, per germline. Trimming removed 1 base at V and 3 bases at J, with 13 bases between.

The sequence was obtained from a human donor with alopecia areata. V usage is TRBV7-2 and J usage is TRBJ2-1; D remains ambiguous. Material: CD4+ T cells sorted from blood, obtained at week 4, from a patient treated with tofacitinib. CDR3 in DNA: TGTGCCAGCAGCTTAGACGGCAGAAGATTCTACAATGAGCAGTTCTTC. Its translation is CASSLDGRRFYNEQFF.